This T cell receptor beta chain was documented in a study of blood T cell repertoires in COVID-19. Trimming at V came to 3 bases and at J to 2 bases, leaving 2 bases not matched to a gene. Germline V gene data show CDR1 as LGHDT and CDR2 as YNNKEL (reference sequence). The CDR3 consists of 14 residues. Using immunoSEQ multiplex PCR, the repertoire was profiled, and TCRdb retains in-frame clones only, with some absent. The sample has roughly 290,000 clones, 70% to 90% seen once. Sequencing was performed on peripheral blood. This chain uses TRBV3-1 (or the pseudogene TRBV3-2) with TRBJ1-2; 8 bases line up with TRBD1. This clonotype was obtained from a woman in her fifties or sixties with active or convalescent COVID-19. Here the CDR3 DNA reads TGTGCCAGCAGCCATGGGGACAGGAACTATGGCTACACCTTC. It is translated as CASSHGDRNYGYTF.